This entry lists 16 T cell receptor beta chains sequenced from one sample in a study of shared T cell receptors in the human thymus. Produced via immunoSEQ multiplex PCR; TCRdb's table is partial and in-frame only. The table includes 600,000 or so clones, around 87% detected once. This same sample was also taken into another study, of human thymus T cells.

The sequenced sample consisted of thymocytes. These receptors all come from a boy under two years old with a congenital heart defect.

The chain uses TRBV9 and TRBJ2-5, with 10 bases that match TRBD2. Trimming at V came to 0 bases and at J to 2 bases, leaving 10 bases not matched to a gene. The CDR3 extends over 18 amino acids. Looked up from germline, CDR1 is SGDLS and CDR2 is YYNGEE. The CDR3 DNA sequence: TGTGCCAGCAGCGTAGCCCCAACTAGCGGGGCATTACAAGAGACCCAGTACTTC. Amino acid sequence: CASSVAPTSGALQETQYF.

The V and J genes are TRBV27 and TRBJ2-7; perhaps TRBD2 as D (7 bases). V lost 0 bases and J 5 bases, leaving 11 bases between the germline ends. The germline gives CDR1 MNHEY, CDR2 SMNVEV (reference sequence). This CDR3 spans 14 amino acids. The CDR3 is CASSLSGGLDEQYF. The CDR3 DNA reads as TGTGCCAGCAGTTTATCGGGGGGGCTCGACGAGCAGTACTTC.

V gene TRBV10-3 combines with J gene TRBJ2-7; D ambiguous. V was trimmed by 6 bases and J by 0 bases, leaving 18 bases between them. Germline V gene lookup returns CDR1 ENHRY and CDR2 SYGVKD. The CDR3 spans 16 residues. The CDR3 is CAISEVWSGSSYEQYF. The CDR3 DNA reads TGTGCCATCAGCGAAGTCTGGTCGGGTAGCTCCTACGAGCAGTACTTC.

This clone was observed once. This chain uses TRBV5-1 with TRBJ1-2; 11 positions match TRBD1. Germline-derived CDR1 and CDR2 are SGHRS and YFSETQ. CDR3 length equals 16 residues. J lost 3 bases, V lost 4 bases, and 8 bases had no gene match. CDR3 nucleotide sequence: TGCGCCAGCAGCCAATCCGGGACAGGGGGGGACTATGGCTACACCTTC. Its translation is CASSQSGTGGDYGYTF.

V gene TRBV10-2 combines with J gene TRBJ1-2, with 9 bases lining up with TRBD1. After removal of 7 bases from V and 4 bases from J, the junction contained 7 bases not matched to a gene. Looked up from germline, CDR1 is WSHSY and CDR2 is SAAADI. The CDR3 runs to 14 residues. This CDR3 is CASTGQGTLYGYTF. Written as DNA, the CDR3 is TGCGCCAGCACAGGACAGGGGACCCTCTATGGCTACACCTTC.

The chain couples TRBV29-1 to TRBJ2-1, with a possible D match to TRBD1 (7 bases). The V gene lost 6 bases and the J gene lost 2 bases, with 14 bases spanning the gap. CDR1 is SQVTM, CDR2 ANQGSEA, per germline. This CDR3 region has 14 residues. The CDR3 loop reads CSVRDRGTYNEQFF. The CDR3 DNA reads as TGCAGCGTGCGGGACAGAGGAACCTACAATGAGCAGTTCTTC.

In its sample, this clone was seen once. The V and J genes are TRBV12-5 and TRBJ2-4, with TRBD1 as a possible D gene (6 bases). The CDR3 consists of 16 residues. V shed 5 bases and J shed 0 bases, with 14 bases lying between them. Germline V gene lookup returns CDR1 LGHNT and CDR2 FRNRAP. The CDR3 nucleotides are TGTGCTAGTGGTATCACTCCAGGGGTAGCCAAAAACATTCAGTACTTC. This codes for CASGITPGVAKNIQYF.

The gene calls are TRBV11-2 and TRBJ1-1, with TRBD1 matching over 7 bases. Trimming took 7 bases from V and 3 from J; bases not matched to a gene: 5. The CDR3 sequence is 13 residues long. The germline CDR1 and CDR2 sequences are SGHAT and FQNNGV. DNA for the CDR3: TGTGCCAGCACAGGAAGGGGGCACACTGAAGCTTTCTTT. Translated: CASTGRGHTEAFF.

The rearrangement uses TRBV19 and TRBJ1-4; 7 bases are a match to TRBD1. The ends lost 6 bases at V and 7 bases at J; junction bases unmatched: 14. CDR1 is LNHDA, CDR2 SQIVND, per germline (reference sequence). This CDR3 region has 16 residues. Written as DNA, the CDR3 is TGTGCCAGTAGGCGCCGAGGGGGCGAAAAAGTTGAAAAACTGTTTTTT. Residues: CASRRRGGEKVEKLFF.

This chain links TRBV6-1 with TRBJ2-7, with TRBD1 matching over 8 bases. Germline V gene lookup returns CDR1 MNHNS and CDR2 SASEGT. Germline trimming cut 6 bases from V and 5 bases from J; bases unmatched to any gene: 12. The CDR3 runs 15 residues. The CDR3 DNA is TGTGCCAGCAGCGGGGAGGCAGGGGGCCCCCACGAGCAGTACTTC. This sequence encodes CASSGEAGGPHEQYF.

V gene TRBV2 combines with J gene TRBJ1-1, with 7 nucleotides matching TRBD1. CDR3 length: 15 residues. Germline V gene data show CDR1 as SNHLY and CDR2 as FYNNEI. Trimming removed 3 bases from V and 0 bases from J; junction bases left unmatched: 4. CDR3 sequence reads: CASSEGDSLNTEAFF. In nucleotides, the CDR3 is TGTGCCAGCAGTGAGGGGGACAGCTTGAACACTGAAGCTTTCTTT.

CDR3 in amino acids: CASSLPQGEGVYGYTF. CDR3 in DNA: TGCGCCAGCAGCTTACCACAGGGGGAAGGGGTCTATGGCTACACCTTC. The chain uses TRBV5-1 and TRBJ1-2, with 8 positions matching TRBD1. Germline V CDR1 and CDR2: SGHRS, YFSETQ. V shed 2 bases, J shed 4 bases, and the junction held 10 bases outside the gene matches. This CDR3 is built from 16 residues.

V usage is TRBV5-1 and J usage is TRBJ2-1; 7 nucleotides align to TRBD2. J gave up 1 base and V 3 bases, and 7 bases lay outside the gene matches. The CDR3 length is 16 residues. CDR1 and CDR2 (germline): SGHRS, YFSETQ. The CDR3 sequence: CASSSHLAVSYNEQFF. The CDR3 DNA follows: TGCGCCAGCAGCTCTCACCTAGCGGTGTCCTACAATGAGCAGTTCTTC.

The CDR3 DNA is TGTGCCAGCAGCGTCCGGCCTAGCGCTTACGAGCAGTACTTC. Protein product: CASSVRPSAYEQYF. The V and J genes are TRBV9 and TRBJ2-7; perhaps TRBD2 as D (6 bases). Germline loops: CDR1 SGDLS, CDR2 YYNGEE. The CDR3 runs 14 residues. V dropped 2 bases and J dropped 4 bases, with 13 bases sitting between them.

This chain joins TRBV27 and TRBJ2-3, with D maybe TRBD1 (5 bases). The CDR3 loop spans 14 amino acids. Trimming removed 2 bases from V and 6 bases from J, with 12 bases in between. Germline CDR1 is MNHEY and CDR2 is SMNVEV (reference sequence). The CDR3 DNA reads TGTGCCAGCAGTTTAAGCTGGACATGTGATACGCAGTATTTT. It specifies CASSLSWTCDTQYF.

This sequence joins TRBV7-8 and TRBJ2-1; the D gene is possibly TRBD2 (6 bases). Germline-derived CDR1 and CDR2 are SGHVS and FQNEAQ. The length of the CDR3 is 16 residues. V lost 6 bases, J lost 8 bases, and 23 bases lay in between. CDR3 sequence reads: CASSSFFVSGFYEQFF. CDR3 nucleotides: TGTGCCAGCAGTTCTTTTTTTGTAAGCGGGTTCTATGAGCAGTTCTTC.